This T cell receptor beta chain originates from a study of T cell repertoires in cytomegalovirus infection. At the level of the study: Public TCR beta signatures marked donors with CMV infection and the matching HLA.

Study conclusions and caveats: The study found HLA-C-restricted CMV-specific TCR beta clonotypes dominating the ex vivo response.

This clonotype has a count of ten or more. Its antigen is still unknown. One entry per CDR3 protein, called by TCRdb with MiXCR from the reads. The table has about 280,000 distinct CDR3 sequences, about 20% seen once; the top ten hold approximately 20%. The TCR comes from a human donor in good health (CMV status not recorded). Some clones in this sample may be carry-over from other donors' samples. The starting material was cultured PBMCs, obtained from culture after CMV antigen stimulation.

The CDR3: CAWGGVSRETQYF. CDR3 DNA: TGTGCCTGGGGAGGCGTAAGTCGGGAGACCCAGTACTTC. The rearrangement uses TRBV30 and TRBJ2-5; a weak D match, TRBD2 (5 bases). Germline CDR1 reads GTSNPN; CDR2 reads SVGIG (reference sequence). The V gene lost 5 bases and the J gene lost 5 bases, with 15 bases spanning the gap. The CDR3 is 13 residues long.